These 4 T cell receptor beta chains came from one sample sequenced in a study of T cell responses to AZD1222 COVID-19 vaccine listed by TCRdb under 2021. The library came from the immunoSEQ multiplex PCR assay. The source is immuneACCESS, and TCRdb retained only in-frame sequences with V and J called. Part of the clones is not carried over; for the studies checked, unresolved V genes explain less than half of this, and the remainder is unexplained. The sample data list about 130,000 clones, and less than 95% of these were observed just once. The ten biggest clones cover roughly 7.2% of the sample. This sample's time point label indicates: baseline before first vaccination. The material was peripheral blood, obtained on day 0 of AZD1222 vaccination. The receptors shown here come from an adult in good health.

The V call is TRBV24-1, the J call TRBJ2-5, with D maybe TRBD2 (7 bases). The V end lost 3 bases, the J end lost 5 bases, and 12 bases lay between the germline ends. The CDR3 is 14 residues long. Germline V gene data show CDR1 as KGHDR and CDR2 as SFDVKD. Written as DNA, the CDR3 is TGTGCCACCAGTGATGCGGGGGCGAGGGAGACCCAGTACTTC. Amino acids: CATSDAGARETQYF.

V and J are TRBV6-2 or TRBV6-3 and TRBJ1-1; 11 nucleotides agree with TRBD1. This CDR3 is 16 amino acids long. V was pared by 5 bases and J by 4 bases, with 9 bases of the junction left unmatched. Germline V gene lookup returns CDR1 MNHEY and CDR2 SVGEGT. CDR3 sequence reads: CASSQDRGPVSTEAFF. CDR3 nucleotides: TGTGCCAGCAGTCAGGACAGGGGGCCTGTAAGCACTGAAGCTTTCTTT.

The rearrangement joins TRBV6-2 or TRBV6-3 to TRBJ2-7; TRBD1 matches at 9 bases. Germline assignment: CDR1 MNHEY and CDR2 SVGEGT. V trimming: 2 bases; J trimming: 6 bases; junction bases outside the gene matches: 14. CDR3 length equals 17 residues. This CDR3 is CASSYHSGTGLPSEQYF. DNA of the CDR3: TGTGCCAGCAGTTACCATTCCGGGACAGGGCTACCTAGCGAGCAGTACTTC.

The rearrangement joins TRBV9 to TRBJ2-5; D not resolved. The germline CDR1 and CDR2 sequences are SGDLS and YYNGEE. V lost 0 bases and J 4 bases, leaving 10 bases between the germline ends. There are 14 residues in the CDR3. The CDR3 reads CASSVVGIGETQYF. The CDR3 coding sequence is TGTGCCAGCAGCGTAGTGGGGATTGGAGAGACCCAGTACTTC.